The clone carrying this T cell receptor (beta chain) was seen a handful of times. The antigen remains unidentified. These data come from a study of cytomegalovirus exposure and HLA in healthy donors. Study-level results: Rarity held for most TCR sequences, but there were some public TCRs that occurred in many donors.

Primers included in the PCR were 60 Vbeta and 13 Jbeta primers. Clones were read by immunoSEQ multiplex PCR, and TCRdb kept only the in-frame ones, dropping some. The sample holds 100,000 to 120,000 clones, roughly four fifths seen once. V shed 5 bases, J shed 3 bases, and the junction held 10 bases outside the gene matches. Germline lookup yields CDR1 MNHEY and CDR2 SVGAGI. The CDR3 consists of 15 residues. Among the donors, all were healthy bone marrow donors. The J gene is TRBJ2-7, the V gene TRBV6-5; 7 bases line up with TRBD1. Input material: PBMCs. The origin of this receptor is a woman aged 25-40 years in good health and CMV-seronegative. CDR3 residues: CASSIPGTALYEQYF. CDR3 nucleotides: TGTGCCAGCAGTATACCCGGGACAGCCCTCTACGAGCAGTACTTC.